These 26 T cell receptor beta chains originate from one sample sequenced in a study of T cells in Graves' hyperthyroidism and ophthalmopathy. The TCR beta CDR3 regions underwent amplification using RNA transcripts as the source. The HTBI primer set drove a first-round RT-PCR of the TCR CDR3. One entry per CDR3 protein, called by TCRdb with MiXCR from the multiplex PCR reads. Among 500,000 to 650,000 distinct CDR3 sequences listed, roughly 17% were seen once. The material sequenced was blood. The origin of the receptors is a woman younger than 30 with Graves' ophthalmopathy.

This clonotype was recorded a few times. The junction departs from the called germline gene at one end, perhaps through a read error. This chain joins TRBV29-1 and TRBJ2-3; 7 nucleotides line up with TRBD1. Germline CDR1 is SQVTM and CDR2 is ANQGSEA. The CDR3 is made up of 14 amino acids. The CDR3 sequence is CSVDDRVSTNTQYF. In nucleotides, the CDR3 is TGCAGCGTTGATGACAGGGTCTCCACAAATACGCAGTATTTT.

This chain uses TRBV30 with TRBJ2-1; possible D gene TRBD2, 6 bases. CDR1 is GTSNPN, CDR2 SVGIG, per germline (reference sequence). The CDR3 consists of 12 residues. Trimming shortened V by 3 bases and J by 4 bases, and 7 bases separated the two germline ends. The CDR3 sequence is CAWSRGYNEQFF. The CDR3 DNA is TGTGCCTGGAGCCGGGGGTACAATGAGCAGTTCTTC.

This clonotype appeared many times. This chain links TRBV2 with TRBJ2-7, with 7 nucleotides matching TRBD1. This CDR3 is built from 14 residues. The V gene end was trimmed by 5 bases and the J gene end by 4 bases; junction bases not matched to a gene: 8. Per germline, CDR1 SNHLY and CDR2 FYNNEI. CDR3 DNA sequence: TGTGCCAGCAGTAGACAGGGAAGAGGTTACGAGCAGTACTTC. Its protein is CASSRQGRGYEQYF.

This clonotype has a handful of counts. V is TRBV5-1 and J is TRBJ1-2, with TRBD1 identical over 8 bases. The CDR3 has 15 amino acids. Germline V CDR1 and CDR2: SGHRS, YFSETQ. The V and J ends lost 0 bases and 4 bases, in that order; junction bases with no gene match: 5. The CDR3 spells CASSLEVQGGYGYTF. The CDR3 bases are TGCGCCAGCAGCTTGGAAGTACAGGGGGGCTATGGCTACACCTTC.

This clonotype was seen ten or more times. The rearrangement uses TRBV3-1 and TRBJ1-2; D remains ambiguous. The V and J ends lost 4 bases and 6 bases respectively, with 18 bases between them. CDR1 LGHDT and CDR2 YNNKEL come from the germline V gene (reference sequence). This CDR3 is 15 amino acids long. CDR3 in amino acids: CASSRTAMALHGYTF. CDR3 coding DNA: TGTGCCAGCAGCCGGACCGCGATGGCACTCCATGGCTACACCTTC. Based on the CDR3 plus reference TRBV3-1 and TRBJ1-2, the full variable domain is DTAVSQTPKYLVTQMGNDKSIKCEQNLGHDTMYWYKQDSKKFLKIMFSYNNKELIINETVPNRFSPKSPDKAHLNLHINSLELGDSAVYFCASSRTAMALHGYTFGSGTRLTVV.

This clonotype has ten or more counts. The gene calls are TRBV11-2 and TRBJ2-5, with TRBD2 as a possible D gene (6 bases). Germline loops: CDR1 SGHAT, CDR2 FQNNGV. Trimming left V 1 base short and J 5 bases short, with 20 bases between. The CDR3 has 17 amino acids. Here the CDR3 DNA reads TGTGCCAGCAGCTTAGTCTGGGGCCGCCCGGGAGCGGAGACCCAGTACTTC. Protein: CASSLVWGRPGAETQYF.

This clonotype was seen a few times. V usage is TRBV9 and J usage is TRBJ2-3; weak D call: TRBD2 (6 bases). CDR3 length equals 16 residues. The V gene lost 4 bases and the J gene lost 1 base, with 16 bases spanning the gap. CDR1 is SGDLS, CDR2 YYNGEE, per germline. The CDR3 spells CASSPTGLFGTDTQYF. CDR3 DNA sequence: TGTGCCAGCAGCCCCACGGGACTGTTCGGCACAGATACGCAGTATTTT. The variable domain in full, completed from reference TRBV9 and TRBJ2-3, reads DSGVTQTPKHLITATGQRVTLRCSPRSGDLSVYWYQQSLDQGLQFLIQYYNGEERAKGNILERFSAQQFPDLHSELNLSSLELGDSALYFCASSPTGLFGTDTQYFGPGTRLTVL.

This clonotype was recorded at least ten times. The genes are TRBV27 and TRBJ2-7, with 10 bases matching TRBD2. Losses at the gene ends were 3 bases for V and 2 bases for J; bases not matched to a gene: 4. Germline values: CDR1 MNHEY, CDR2 SMNVEV (reference sequence). The CDR3 spans 15 residues. CDR3 loop: CASSFSSGGPYEQYF. DNA of the CDR3: TGTGCCAGCAGTTTTTCTAGCGGGGGCCCCTACGAGCAGTACTTC.

This clonotype has at least ten counts. The chain is built from TRBV2 and TRBJ2-1; either TRBD1 or TRBD2 may fit D (5 bases each). The CDR3 sequence is 12 residues long. V shed 1 base and J shed 8 bases, with 6 bases lying between them. Germline V gene data show CDR1 as SNHLY and CDR2 as FYNNEI. CDR3 sequence (DNA): TGTGCCAGCAGTGAAGGGGGGTATGAGCAGTTCTTC. Translated, it gives CASSEGGYEQFF.

This chain links TRBV15 with TRBJ2-7, with TRBD1 matching over 9 bases. The CDR3 has 14 amino acids. V was pared by 4 bases and J by 3 bases, with 4 bases of the junction left unmatched. Germline V gene data show CDR1 as LNHNV and CDR2 as YYDKDF (reference sequence). CDR3 DNA sequence: TGTGCCACCAGCATTGGACAGGGGATCTACGAGCAGTACTTC. Protein: CATSIGQGIYEQYF.

This clonotype was seen at least ten times. A much larger clone differs from this one at a single base, so this may be a read error. The chain has TRBV5-8 and TRBJ2-5, with D possibly being TRBD1 (6 bases). Per germline, CDR1 SGHTS and CDR2 YDEGEE. CDR3 length: 15 residues. The ends were cut back, 4 bases at V and 0 bases at J, with 13 bases in the middle. CDR3 DNA sequence: TGTGCCAGCAGCGCCGGACAGACCGACCAAGAGACCCAGTACTTC. It codes for CASSAGQTDQETQYF.

Comments on this clonotype: This may come from a read error, since a much larger clone is one base off. The rearrangement links TRBV30 to TRBJ1-2, with D unclear. The CDR3 is 13 residues long. Looked up from germline, CDR1 is GTSNPN and CDR2 is SVGIG (reference sequence). V lost 1 base and J lost 4, with 10 bases in between. For the CDR3, the DNA is TGTGCCTGGAGTGGCCGAGCTAGCTATGGCTACACCTTC. This gives the protein CAWSGRASYGYTF. The complete variable domain, with remaining parts taken from reference TRBV30 and TRBJ1-2, reads SQTIHQWPATLVQPVGSPLSLECTVEGTSNPNLYWYRQAAGRGLQLLFYSVGIGQISSEVPQNLSASRPQDRQFILSSKKLLLSDSGFYLCAWSGRASYGYTFGSGTRLTVV.

The CDR3 protein is CASSLLNKPNHEQYF. CDR3 bases: TGTGCCAGCAGCCTACTTAATAAACCGAACCACGAGCAGTACTTC. The rearrangement joins TRBV14 to TRBJ2-7; D uncertain. Per germline, CDR1 SGHDN and CDR2 FVKESK. CDR3 length: 15 residues. The germline V and J ends were trimmed by 4 bases and 5 bases, with 18 bases remaining between them. Variable domain in full (rest from reference TRBV14 and TRBJ2-7): EAGVTQFPSHSVIEKGQTVTLRCDPISGHDNLYWYRRVMGKEIKFLLHFVKESKQDESGMPNNRFLAERTGGTYSTLKVQPAELEDSGVYFCASSLLNKPNHEQYFGPGTRLTVT.

This clonotype was detected ten times or more. An end of the junction does not agree with germline; a read error may underlie this. The chain recombines TRBV4-1 with TRBJ1-1; D is unresolved. This CDR3 contains 15 residues. Germline V gene data show CDR1 as MGHRA and CDR2 as YSYEKL. CDR3 coding DNA: TGCGCCAGCAGACAAGTAGGTAATCGGAACACTGAAGCTTTCTTT. Protein: CASRQVGNRNTEAFF.

This clonotype was observed a handful of times. The chain joins TRBV6-1 to TRBJ1-6; TRBD1 is a possible D gene (5 bases). The CDR3 spans 15 residues. Germline lookup yields CDR1 MNHNS and CDR2 SASEGT. Trimming removed 6 bases from V and 5 bases from J, with 14 bases in between. This CDR3 reads CASSQEDTHNSPLHF. As DNA, the CDR3 is TGTGCCAGCAGCCAGGAGGACACTCATAATTCACCCCTCCACTTT.

On this clonotype itself: One end of the junction fails to match germline, which may point to a read error. The chain joins TRBV6-1 to TRBJ2-1; D ambiguous. CDR1 and CDR2 from the germline V gene are MNHNS and SASEGT. CDR3 length: 15 amino acids. CDR3 sequence: CASSERSPAANEQLF. The CDR3 nucleotides are TGTGCCAGCAGTGAGAGGAGCCCCGCGGCAAATGAGCAGCTCTTC.

In its sample, this clonotype was seen many times. V usage is TRBV7-2 and J usage is TRBJ1-2; 9 nucleotides align to TRBD1. The CDR3 has 15 amino acids. With V trimmed by 0 bases and J by 8 bases, 7 bases remained unmatched. CDR1 is SGHTA, CDR2 FQGNSA, per germline. In DNA form, the CDR3 reads TGTGCCAGCAGCTTAGCGCTAACAGGGGGCCGGGGCTACACCTTC. Its protein product is CASSLALTGGRGYTF.

In this sample, this clonotype turned up many times. V gene TRBV29-1 combines with J gene TRBJ1-1; possible D gene TRBD1, 5 bases. The ends were cut back, 6 bases at V and 4 bases at J, with 21 bases in the middle. Germline CDR1 reads SQVTM; CDR2 reads ANQGSEA. The length of the CDR3 is 15 residues. CDR3 protein: CSVAGGLGGGTEAFF. CDR3 nucleotide sequence: TGCAGCGTGGCTGGCGGATTGGGTGGGGGCACTGAAGCTTTCTTT.

This clonotype has ten or more counts. The chain joins TRBV28 to TRBJ1-1; TRBD1 agrees at 8 bases. Unmatched junction bases numbered 2, after V lost 0 bases and J lost 8 bases. The germline gives CDR1 MDHEN, CDR2 SYDVKM. CDR3 length equals 13 residues. Here the CDR3 reads CASSLWQGAEAFF. CDR3 in DNA: TGTGCCAGCAGTTTATGGCAGGGGGCGGAAGCTTTCTTT.

This clonotype occurred a few times. The chain joins TRBV6-2 or TRBV6-3 to TRBJ1-6, with TRBD1 matching 8 bases. CDR1 MNHEY and CDR2 SVGEGT come from the germline V gene. The CDR3 loop spans 14 amino acids. Trimming cost V 0 bases and J 13 bases; bases outside gene matches: 5. CDR3 sequence reads: CASSYSSQGAPLHF. The CDR3 DNA reads TGTGCCAGCAGTTACTCCAGTCAGGGGGCCCCCCTCCACTTT.

This clonotype was seen many times. The rearrangement joins TRBV18 to TRBJ1-6, with a possible D match to TRBD1 (5 bases). Trimming cost V 8 bases and J 6 bases, with 11 bases left between them. Germline V CDR1 and CDR2: KGHSH, LQKENI. This CDR3 has 13 amino acids. The chain's CDR3 is CASQPTVNSPLHF. DNA of the CDR3: TGTGCCAGCCAACCGACAGTTAATTCACCCCTCCACTTT.

This clonotype was observed many times. The V call is TRBV6-5, the J call TRBJ2-7, with TRBD1 as a possible D gene (6 bases). This CDR3 contains 13 residues. V was trimmed by 6 bases and J by 6 bases, leaving 15 bases between them. Germline V gene lookup returns CDR1 MNHEY and CDR2 SVGAGI. CDR3 loop: CASSSGTSSEQYF. The DNA for the CDR3 is TGTGCCAGCAGCTCCGGGACATCGTCCGAGCAGTACTTC.

V is TRBV15 and J is TRBJ1-4; D perhaps matches TRBD1 (5 bases). Looked up from germline, CDR1 is LNHNV and CDR2 is YYDKDF (reference sequence). This CDR3 has 14 amino acids. V lost 3 bases and J 7 bases, leaving 12 bases between the germline ends. In nucleotides, the CDR3 is TGTGCCACCAGCAGCGGGACGGGCGCTGAAAAACTGTTTTTT. Translating it yields CATSSGTGAEKLFF.

The table lists this clonotype with a count of one. The rearrangement links TRBV6-1 to TRBJ1-2; D ambiguous. Trimming took 7 bases from V and 7 from J, leaving 13 bases between them. CDR1 is MNHNS and CDR2 is SASEGT in the germline V gene. The CDR3 consists of 12 residues. CDR3 in DNA: TGTGCCAGCACCCCCGGAAAGGGTGGCTACACCTTC. This sequence encodes CASTPGKGGYTF.

The chain carries TRBV5-4 and TRBJ1-2, with TRBD1 matching 7 bases. The germline V gene encodes CDR1 SGHNT and CDR2 YYREEE (reference sequence). The CDR3 has 15 amino acids. With V trimmed by 3 bases and J by 7 bases, 12 bases remained unmatched. This CDR3 reads CASSSPEEGAGGYTF. The CDR3 nucleotides read TGTGCCAGCAGCTCCCCCGAGGAGGGGGCAGGTGGCTACACCTTC. The full variable domain, in which reference TRBV5-4 and TRBJ1-2 provide the parts outside the CDR3, is ETGVTQSPTHLIKTRGQQVTLRCSSQSGHNTVSWYQQALGQGPQFIFQYYREEENGRGNFPPRFSGLQFPNYSSELNVNALELDDSALYLCASSSPEEGAGGYTFGSGTRLTVV.

With regard to this clonotype: One junction end disagrees with the germline gene, perhaps due to a read error. This sequence joins TRBV5-1 and TRBJ1-1, with a weak D call TRBD1 (5 bases). Germline CDR1 and CDR2: SGHRS and YFSETQ. The CDR3 runs to 13 residues. The CDR3 bases are TGCGCCGGCAGCTTGGGGGATTCCACTGAAGCTTTCTTT. Translating it yields CAGSLGDSTEAFF.